This T cell receptor beta chain was captured by sequencing in a study of tumor T cells in aggressive B-cell lymphoma. In germline, CDR1 is LGHNA, CDR2 YNFKEQ. This CDR3 is 16 amino acids long. Trimming removed 1 base from V and 1 base from J; junction bases left unmatched: 1. The assay was immunoSEQ multiplex PCR, and TCRdb's table has in-frame clones only and misses some. In the table there are 430 or so clones, around 90% of which are singletons. Regarding this clone: The same CDR3 also results from other DNA sequences found in this sample.

The source is an adult with diffuse large B cell lymphoma. Sample: tumor tissue. J is TRBJ2-5 and V is TRBV4-2; the match to TRBD2 covers 12 bases. CDR3 protein: CASSQGTSGVQETQYF. The CDR3 coding sequence is TGTGCCAGCAGCCAAGGGACTAGCGGGGTCCAAGAGACCCAGTACTTC.